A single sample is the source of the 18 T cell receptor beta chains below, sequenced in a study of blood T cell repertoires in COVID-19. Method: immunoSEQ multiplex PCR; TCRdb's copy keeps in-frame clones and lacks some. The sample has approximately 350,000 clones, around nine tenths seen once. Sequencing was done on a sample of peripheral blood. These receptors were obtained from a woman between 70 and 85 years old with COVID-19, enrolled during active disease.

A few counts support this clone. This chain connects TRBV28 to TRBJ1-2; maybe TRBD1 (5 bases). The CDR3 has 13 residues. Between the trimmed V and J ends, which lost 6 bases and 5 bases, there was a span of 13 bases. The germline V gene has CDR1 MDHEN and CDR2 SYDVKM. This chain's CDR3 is CASREGSSYGYTF. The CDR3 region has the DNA TGTGCCAGCAGGGAGGGGTCAAGTTATGGCTACACCTTC.

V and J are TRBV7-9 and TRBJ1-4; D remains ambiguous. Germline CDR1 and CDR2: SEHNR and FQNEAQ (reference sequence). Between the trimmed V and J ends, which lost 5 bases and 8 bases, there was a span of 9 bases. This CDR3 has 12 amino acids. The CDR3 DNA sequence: TGTGCCAGCAGCCCTACCCGCGAAAAACTGTTTTTT. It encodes CASSPTREKLFF.

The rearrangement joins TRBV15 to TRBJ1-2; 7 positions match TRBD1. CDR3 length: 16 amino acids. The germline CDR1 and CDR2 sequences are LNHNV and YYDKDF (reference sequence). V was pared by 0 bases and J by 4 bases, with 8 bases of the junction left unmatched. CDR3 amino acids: CATSRDRTGYGYGYTF. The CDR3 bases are TGTGCCACCAGCAGAGATCGGACAGGTTATGGCTATGGCTACACCTTC.

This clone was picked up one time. CDR3 amino acids: CASSSGDPYGYTF. The CDR3, as DNA: TGCGCCAGCAGCTCAGGGGACCCCTATGGCTACACCTTC. This chain joins TRBV5-1 and TRBJ1-2; maybe TRBD1 (6 bases). Between the trimmed V and J ends, which lost 3 bases and 4 bases, there was a span of 10 bases. Germline CDR1 is SGHRS and CDR2 is YFSETQ. The CDR3 has 13 amino acids.

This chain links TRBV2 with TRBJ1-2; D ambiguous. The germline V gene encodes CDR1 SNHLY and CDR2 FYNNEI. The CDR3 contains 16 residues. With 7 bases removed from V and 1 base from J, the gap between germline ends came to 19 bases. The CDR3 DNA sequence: TGTGCCAGCACTCATCGGACTCACTGGATTAACTATGGCTACACCTTC. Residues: CASTHRTHWINYGYTF. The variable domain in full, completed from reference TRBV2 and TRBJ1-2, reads EPEVTQTPSHQVTQMGQEVILRCVPISNHLYFYWYRQILGQKVEFLVSFYNNEISEKSEIFDDQFSVERPDGSNFTLKIRSTKLEDSAMYFCASTHRTHWINYGYTFGSGTRLTVV.

CDR3 amino acids: CASSADRGGEAFF. CDR3 sequence (DNA): TGTGCCAGCAGCGCAGACAGGGGAGGAGAAGCTTTCTTT. The chain employs TRBV7-2 and TRBJ1-1; 8 positions match TRBD1. From germline, CDR1 is SGHTA and CDR2 FQGNSA. The CDR3 spans 13 residues. J lost 8 bases, V lost 5 bases, and 7 bases had no gene match.

CDR3 residues: CASNNPLKGVEKLFF. The CDR3 region has the DNA TGTGCCAGCAACAACCCGCTTAAGGGGGTTGAAAAACTGTTTTTT. The chain employs TRBV21-1 and TRBJ1-4; the tabulated D call, TRBD1, remains unverified against the DNA. TRBV21-1 corresponds to a pseudogene. The CDR3 totals 15 residues.

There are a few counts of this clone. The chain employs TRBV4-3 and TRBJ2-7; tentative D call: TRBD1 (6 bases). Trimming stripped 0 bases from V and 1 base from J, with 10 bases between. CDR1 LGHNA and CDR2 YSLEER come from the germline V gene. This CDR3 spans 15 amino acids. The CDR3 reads CASSQDIGQSYEQYF. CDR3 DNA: TGCGCCAGCAGCCAAGATATAGGACAGTCCTACGAGCAGTACTTC.

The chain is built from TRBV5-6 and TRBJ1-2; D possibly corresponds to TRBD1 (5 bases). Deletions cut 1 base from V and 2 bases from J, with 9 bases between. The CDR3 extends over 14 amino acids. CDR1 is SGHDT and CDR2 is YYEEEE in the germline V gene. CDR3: CASSLMKGNYGYTF. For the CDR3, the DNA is TGTGCCAGCAGCTTGATGAAGGGGAACTATGGCTACACCTTC.

The CDR3 here is CAWSFTGNNEQFF. For the CDR3, the DNA is TGTGCCTGGAGTTTTACAGGGAACAATGAGCAGTTCTTC. V usage is TRBV30 and J usage is TRBJ2-1; weak D call: TRBD1 (6 bases). V shed 2 bases and J shed 5 bases, with 10 bases lying between them. Germline CDR1 GTSNPN, CDR2 SVGIG (reference sequence). The CDR3 sequence is 13 residues long.

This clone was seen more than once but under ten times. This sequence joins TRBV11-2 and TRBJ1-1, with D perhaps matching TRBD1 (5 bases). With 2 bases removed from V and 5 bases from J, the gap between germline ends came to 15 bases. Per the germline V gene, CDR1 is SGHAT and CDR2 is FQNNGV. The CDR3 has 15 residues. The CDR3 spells CASSLFYGGGTEAFF. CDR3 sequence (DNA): TGTGCCAGCAGCTTATTTTACGGTGGGGGGACTGAAGCTTTCTTT.

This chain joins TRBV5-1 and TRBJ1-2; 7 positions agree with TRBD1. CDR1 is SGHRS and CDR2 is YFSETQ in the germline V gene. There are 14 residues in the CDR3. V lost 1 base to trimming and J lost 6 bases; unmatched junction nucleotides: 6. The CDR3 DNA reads TGCGCCAGCAGCTTGACGGTTACAGGGGATGGCTACACCTTC. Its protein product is CASSLTVTGDGYTF.

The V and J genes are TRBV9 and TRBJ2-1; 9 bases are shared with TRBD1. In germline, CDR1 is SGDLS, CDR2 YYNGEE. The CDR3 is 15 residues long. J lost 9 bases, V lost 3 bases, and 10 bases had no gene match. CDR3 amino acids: CASSGPGQGGGEQFF. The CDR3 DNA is TGTGCCAGCAGCGGACCGGGACAGGGTGGCGGTGAGCAGTTCTTC.

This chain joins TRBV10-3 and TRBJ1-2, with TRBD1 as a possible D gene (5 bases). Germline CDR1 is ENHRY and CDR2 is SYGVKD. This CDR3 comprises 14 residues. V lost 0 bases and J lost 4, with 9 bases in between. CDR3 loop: CAISESGGAYGYTF. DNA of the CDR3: TGTGCCATCAGTGAGTCTGGAGGGGCCTATGGCTACACCTTC.

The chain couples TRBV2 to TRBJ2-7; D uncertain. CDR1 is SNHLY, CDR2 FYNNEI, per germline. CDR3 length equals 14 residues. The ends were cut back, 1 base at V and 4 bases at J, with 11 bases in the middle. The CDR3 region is CASSEGWAVYEQYF. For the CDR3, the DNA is TGTGCCAGCAGTGAAGGCTGGGCCGTTTACGAGCAGTACTTC.

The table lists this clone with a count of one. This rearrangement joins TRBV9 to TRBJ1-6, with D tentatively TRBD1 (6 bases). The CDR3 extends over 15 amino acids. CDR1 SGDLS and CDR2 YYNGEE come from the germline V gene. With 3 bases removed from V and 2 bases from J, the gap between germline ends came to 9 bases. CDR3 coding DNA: TGTGCCAGCAGCGACAGGGACCCCTATAATTCACCCCTCCACTTT. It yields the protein CASSDRDPYNSPLHF. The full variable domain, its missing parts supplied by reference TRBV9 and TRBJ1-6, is DSGVTQTPKHLITATGQRVTLRCSPRSGDLSVYWYQQSLDQGLQFLIQYYNGEERAKGNILERFSAQQFPDLHSELNLSSLELGDSALYFCASSDRDPYNSPLHFGNGTRLTVT.

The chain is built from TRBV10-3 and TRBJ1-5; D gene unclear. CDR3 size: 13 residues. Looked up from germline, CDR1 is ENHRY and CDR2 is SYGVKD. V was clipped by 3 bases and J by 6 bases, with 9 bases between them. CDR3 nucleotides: TGTGCCATCAGTGACGGGGTAGCTCAGCCCCAGCATTTT. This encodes CAISDGVAQPQHF.

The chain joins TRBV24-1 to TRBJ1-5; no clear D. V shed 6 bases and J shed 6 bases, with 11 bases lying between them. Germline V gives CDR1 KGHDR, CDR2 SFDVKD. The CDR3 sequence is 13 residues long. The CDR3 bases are TGTGCCACCAGTCTCAATGTCGGTCAGCCCCAGCATTTT. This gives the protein CATSLNVGQPQHF.